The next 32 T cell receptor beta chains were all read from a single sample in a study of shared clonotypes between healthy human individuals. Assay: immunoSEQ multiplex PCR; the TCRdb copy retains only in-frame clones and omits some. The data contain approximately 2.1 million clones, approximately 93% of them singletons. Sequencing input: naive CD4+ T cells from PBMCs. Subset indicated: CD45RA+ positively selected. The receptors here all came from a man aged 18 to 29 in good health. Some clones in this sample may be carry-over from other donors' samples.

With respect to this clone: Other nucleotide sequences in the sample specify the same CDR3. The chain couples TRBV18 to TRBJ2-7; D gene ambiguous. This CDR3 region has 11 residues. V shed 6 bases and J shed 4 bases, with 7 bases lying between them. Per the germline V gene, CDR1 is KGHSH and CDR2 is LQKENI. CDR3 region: CASSLGYEQYF. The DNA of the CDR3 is TGTGCCAGCTCGCTGGGGTACGAGCAGTACTTC. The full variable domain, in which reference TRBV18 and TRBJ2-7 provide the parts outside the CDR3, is NAGVMQNPRHLVRRRGQEARLRCSPMKGHSHVYWYRQLPEEGLKFMVYLQKENIIDESGMPKERFSAEFPKEGPSILRIQQVVRGDSAAYFCASSLGYEQYFGPGTRLTVT.

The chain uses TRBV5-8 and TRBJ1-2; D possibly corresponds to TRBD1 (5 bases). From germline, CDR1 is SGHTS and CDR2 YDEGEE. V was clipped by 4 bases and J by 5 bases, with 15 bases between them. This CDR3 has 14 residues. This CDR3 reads CASSPGQGRYGYTF. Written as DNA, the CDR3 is TGTGCCAGCAGCCCTGGGCAGGGTCGGTATGGCTACACCTTC.

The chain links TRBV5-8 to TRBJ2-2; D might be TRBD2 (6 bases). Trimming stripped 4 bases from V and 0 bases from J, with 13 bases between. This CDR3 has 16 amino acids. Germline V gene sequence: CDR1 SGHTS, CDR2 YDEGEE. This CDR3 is CASSRHSGANTGELFF. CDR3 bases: TGTGCCAGCAGCCGCCATTCGGGGGCGAACACCGGGGAGCTGTTTTTT.

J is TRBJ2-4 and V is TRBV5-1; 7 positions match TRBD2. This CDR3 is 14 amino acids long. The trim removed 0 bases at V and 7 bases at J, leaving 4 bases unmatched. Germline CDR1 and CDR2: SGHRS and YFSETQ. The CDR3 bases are TGCGCCAGCAGCTTGGATGTTAGCGGGAACATTCAGTACTTC. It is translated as CASSLDVSGNIQYF.

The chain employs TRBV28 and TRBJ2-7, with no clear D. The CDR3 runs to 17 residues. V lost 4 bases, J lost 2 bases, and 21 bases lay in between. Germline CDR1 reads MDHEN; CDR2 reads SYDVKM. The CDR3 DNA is TGTGCCAGCAGTTCCCCCGGCGACAAACGATCGGCCTACGAGCAGTACTTC. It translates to CASSSPGDKRSAYEQYF.

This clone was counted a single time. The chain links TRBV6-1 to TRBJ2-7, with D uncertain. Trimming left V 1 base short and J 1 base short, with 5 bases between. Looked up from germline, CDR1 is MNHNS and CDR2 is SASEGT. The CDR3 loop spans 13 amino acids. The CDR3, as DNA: TGTGCCAGCAGTGAAGTCAGTTCCTACGAGCAGTACTTC. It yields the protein CASSEVSSYEQYF.

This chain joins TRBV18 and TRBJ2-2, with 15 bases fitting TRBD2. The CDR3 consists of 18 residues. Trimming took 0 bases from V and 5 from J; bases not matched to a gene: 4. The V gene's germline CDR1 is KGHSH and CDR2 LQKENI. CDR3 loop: CASSPPIGTSGRTGELFF. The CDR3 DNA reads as TGTGCCAGCTCACCACCGATTGGGACTAGCGGGAGGACCGGGGAGCTGTTTTTT.

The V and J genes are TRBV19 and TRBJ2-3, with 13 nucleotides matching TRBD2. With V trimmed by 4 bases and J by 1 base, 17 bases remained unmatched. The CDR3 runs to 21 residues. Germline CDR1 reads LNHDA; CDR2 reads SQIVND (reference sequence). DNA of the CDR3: TGTGCCAGTAGTAGCCCCCAAAAACCGGGACTAGCGGGATTTGGCACAGATACGCAGTATTTT. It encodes CASSSPQKPGLAGFGTDTQYF.

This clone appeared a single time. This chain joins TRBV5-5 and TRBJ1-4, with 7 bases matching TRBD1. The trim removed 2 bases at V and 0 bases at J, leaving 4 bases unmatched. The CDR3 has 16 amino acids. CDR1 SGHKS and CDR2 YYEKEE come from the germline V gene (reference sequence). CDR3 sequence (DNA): TGTGCCAGCAGCTTTGGGACAGCCTCAACTAATGAAAAACTGTTTTTT. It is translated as CASSFGTASTNEKLFF. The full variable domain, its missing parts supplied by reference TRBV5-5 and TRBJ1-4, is DAGVTQSPTHLIKTRGQQVTLRCSPISGHKSVSWYQQVLGQGPQFIFQYYEKEERGRGNFPDRFSARQFPNYSSELNVNALLLGDSALYLCASSFGTASTNEKLFFGSGTQLSVL.

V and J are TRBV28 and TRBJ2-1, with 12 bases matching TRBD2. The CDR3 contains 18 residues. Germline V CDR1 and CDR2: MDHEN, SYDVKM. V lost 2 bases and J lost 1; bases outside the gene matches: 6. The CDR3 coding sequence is TGTGCCAGCAGTTTAATGACTAGCGGGAGTTATTCCTACAATGAGCAGTTCTTC. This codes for CASSLMTSGSYSYNEQFF.

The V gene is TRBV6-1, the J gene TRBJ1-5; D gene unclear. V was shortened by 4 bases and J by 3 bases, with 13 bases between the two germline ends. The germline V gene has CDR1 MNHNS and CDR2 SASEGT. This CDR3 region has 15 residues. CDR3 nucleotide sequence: TGTGCCAGCAGTGCGCCAGTAGCGTACAATCAGCCCCAGCATTTT. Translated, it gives CASSAPVAYNQPQHF.

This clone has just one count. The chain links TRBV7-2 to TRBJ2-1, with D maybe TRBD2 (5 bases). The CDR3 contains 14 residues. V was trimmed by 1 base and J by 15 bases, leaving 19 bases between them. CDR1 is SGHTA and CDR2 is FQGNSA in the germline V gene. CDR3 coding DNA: TGTGCCAGCAGCTTAGTGGGAGAGCAGTCCGGGCGGTTCTTC. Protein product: CASSLVGEQSGRFF.

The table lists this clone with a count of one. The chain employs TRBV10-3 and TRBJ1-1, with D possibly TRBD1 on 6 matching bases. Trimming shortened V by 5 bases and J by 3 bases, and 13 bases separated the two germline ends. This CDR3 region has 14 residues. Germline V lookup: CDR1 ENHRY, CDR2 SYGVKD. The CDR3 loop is CAISSTGTYTEAFF. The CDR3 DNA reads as TGTGCCATCAGTTCGACAGGCACTTACACTGAAGCTTTCTTT.

CDR3 nucleotide sequence: TGTGCCAGCAGTGAAGAAAGTAGGGGAGGGGGCTACACCTTC. It is translated as CASSEESRGGGYTF. This sequence joins TRBV6-1 and TRBJ1-2, with D tentatively TRBD1 (5 bases). CDR1 and CDR2 from the germline V gene are MNHNS and SASEGT. The CDR3 totals 14 residues. V gave up 1 base and J gave up 8 bases, with 14 bases separating them.

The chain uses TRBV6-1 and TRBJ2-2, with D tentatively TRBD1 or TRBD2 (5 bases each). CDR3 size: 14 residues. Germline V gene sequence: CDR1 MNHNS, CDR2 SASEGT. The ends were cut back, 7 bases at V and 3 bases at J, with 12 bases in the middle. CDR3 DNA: TGTGCCAGCACTCTAGAGGGGTACACCGGGGAGCTGTTTTTT. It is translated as CASTLEGYTGELFF.

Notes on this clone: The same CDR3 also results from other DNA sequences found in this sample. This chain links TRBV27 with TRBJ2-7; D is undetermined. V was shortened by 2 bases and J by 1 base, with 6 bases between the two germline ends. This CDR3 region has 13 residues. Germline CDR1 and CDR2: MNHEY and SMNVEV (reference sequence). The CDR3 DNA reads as TGTGCCAGCAGTTTAGGCAGGTCCTACGAGCAGTACTTC. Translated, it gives CASSLGRSYEQYF.

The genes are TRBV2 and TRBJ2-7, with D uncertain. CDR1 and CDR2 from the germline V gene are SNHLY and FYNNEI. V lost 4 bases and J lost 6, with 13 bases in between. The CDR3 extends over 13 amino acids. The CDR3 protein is CASSVTQSGEQYF. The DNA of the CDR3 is TGTGCCAGCAGTGTGACGCAATCGGGCGAGCAGTACTTC.

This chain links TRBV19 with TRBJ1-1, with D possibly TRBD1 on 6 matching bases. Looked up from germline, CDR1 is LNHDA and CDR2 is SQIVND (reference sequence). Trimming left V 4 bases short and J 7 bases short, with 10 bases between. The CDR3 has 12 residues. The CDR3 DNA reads TGTGCCAGTAGTACTGACAGGCTTGAAGCTTTCTTT. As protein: CASSTDRLEAFF.

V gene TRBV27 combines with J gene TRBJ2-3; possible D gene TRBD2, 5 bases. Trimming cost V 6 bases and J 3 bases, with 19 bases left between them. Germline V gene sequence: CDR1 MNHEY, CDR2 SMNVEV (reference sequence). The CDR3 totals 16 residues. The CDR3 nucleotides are TGTGCCAGCAGCTCCCTGAACAGAGGAGGAACAGATACGCAGTATTTT. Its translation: CASSSLNRGGTDTQYF.

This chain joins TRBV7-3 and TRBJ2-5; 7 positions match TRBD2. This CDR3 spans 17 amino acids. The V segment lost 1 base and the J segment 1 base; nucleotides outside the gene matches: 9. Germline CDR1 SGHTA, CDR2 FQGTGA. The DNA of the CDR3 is TGTGCCAGCAGCTTAATGGGGTCCCTAGCGGTCCAAGAGACCCAGTACTTC. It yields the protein CASSLMGSLAVQETQYF.

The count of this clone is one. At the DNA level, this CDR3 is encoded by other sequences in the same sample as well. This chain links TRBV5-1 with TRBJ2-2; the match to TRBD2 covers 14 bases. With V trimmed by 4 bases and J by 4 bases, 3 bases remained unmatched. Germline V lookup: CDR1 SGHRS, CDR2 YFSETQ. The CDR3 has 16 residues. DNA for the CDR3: TGCGCCAGCAGCAGCGGACTAGCGGGAGGCACCGGGGAGCTGTTTTTT. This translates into CASSSGLAGGTGELFF.

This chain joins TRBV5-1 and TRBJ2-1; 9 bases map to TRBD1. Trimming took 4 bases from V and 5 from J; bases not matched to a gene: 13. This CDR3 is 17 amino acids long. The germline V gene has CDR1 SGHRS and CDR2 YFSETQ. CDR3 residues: CASSPGQGDPFNNEQFF. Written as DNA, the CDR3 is TGCGCCAGCAGCCCGGGACAGGGCGACCCCTTCAACAATGAGCAGTTCTTC.

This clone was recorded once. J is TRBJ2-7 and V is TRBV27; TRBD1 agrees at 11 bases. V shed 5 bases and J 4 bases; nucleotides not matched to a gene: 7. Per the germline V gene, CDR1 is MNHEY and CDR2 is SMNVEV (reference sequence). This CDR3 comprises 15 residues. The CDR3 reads CASSPYRDRGYEQYF. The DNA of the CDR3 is TGTGCCAGCAGTCCATACAGGGACAGGGGGTACGAGCAGTACTTC.

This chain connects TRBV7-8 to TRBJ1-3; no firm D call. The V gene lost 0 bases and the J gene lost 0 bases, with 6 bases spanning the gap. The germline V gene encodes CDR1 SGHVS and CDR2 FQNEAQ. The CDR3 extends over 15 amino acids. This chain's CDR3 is CASSLAGVSGNTIYF. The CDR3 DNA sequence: TGTGCCAGCAGCTTAGCAGGAGTCTCTGGAAACACCATATATTTT.

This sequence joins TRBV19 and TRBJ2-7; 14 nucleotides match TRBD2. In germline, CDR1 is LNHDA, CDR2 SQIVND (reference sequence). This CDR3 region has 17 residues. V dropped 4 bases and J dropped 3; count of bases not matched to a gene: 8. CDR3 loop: CASSRSGTSGSGYEQYF. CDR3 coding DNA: TGTGCCAGTAGTAGGTCCGGGACTAGCGGGAGTGGCTACGAGCAGTACTTC.

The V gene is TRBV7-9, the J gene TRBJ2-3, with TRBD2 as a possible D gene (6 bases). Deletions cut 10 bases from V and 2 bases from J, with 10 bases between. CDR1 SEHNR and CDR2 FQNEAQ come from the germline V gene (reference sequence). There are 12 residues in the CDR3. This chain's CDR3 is CATGDSTDTQYF. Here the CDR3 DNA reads TGTGCCACGGGGGACTCCACAGATACGCAGTATTTT.

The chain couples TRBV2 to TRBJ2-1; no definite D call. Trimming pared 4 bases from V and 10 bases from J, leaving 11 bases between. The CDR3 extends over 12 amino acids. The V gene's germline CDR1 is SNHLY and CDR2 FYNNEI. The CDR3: CASSVTVAEQFF. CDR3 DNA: TGTGCCAGCAGTGTGACTGTCGCGGAGCAGTTCTTC.

Here the CDR3 DNA reads TGCGCCAGCAGCTTTGCGGGGGGGACTAATGAAAAACTGTTTTTT. This sequence encodes CASSFAGGTNEKLFF. The chain combines TRBV5-1 with TRBJ1-4; a possible D gene is TRBD1 (5 bases). This CDR3 spans 15 amino acids. CDR1 and CDR2 (germline): SGHRS, YFSETQ. Trimming stripped 2 bases from V and 2 bases from J, with 10 bases between.

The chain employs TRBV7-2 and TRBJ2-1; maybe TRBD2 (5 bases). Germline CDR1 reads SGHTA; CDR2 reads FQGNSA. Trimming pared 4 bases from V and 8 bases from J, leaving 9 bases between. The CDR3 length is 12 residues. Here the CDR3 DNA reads TGTGCCAGCAGCTGGGCGGGCGATGAGCAGTTCTTC. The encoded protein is CASSWAGDEQFF. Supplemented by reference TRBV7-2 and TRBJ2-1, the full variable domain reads GAGVSQSPSNKVTEKGKDVELRCDPISGHTALYWYRQSLGQGLEFLIYFQGNSAPDKSGLPSDRFSAERTGGSVSTLTIQRTQQEDSAVYLCASSWAGDEQFFGPGTRLTVL.

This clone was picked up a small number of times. CDR3 nucleotide sequence: TGCGCCAGCACAAAGGACGGAGCTTACACTGAAGCTTTCTTT. Its translation is CASTKDGAYTEAFF. The chain couples TRBV5-1 to TRBJ1-1; unclear D gene. In germline, CDR1 is SGHRS, CDR2 YFSETQ. The CDR3 has 14 residues. Deletions cut 6 bases from V and 3 bases from J, with 15 bases between.

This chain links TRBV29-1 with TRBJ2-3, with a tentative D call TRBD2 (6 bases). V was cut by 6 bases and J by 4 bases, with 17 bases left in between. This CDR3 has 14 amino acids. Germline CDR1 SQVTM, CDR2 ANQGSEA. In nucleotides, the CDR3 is TGCAGCGTGGCGGGGCTGACCGCCCCAGATACGCAGTATTTT. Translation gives CSVAGLTAPDTQYF.

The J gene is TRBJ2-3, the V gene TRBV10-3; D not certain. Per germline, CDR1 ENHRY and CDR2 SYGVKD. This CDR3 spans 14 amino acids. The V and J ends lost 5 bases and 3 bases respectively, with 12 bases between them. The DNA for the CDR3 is TGTGCCATCAGTTCAGATCACAGAACAGATACGCAGTATTTT. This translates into CAISSDHRTDTQYF.